The 21 T cell receptor beta chains presented below share a single source sample, sequenced in a study of cytomegalovirus exposure and HLA in healthy donors. PCR was performed using 60 Vbeta and 13 Jbeta primers. Repertoires were generated with immunoSEQ multiplex PCR, while TCRdb's copy carries only in-frame clones and drops some. Of roughly 200,000 clones in the sample, about 90% were seen once. Material: PBMCs. All receptors derive from a man between 25 and 39 years old in good health and CMV-seronegative.

This sequence joins TRBV11-2 and TRBJ2-7; 11 bases agree with TRBD1. Germline V gene lookup returns CDR1 SGHAT and CDR2 FQNNGV. Trimming took 5 bases from V and 1 from J; bases not matched to a gene: 4. The CDR3 extends over 15 amino acids. The CDR3, as DNA: TGTGCCAGCAGCCCCCGGGACAGGGGGTCCTACGAGCAGTACTTC. It yields the protein CASSPRDRGSYEQYF.

Concerning this clone: The junction shows a germline mismatch at one end, possibly a read error. This rearrangement joins TRBV2 to TRBJ2-5; 7 bases are shared with TRBD2. The germline gives CDR1 SNHLY, CDR2 FYNNEI. The CDR3 length is 13 residues. The CDR3 sequence: CASRREQSETQYF. CDR3 DNA: TGTGCTAGCAGGCGGGAGCAATCAGAGACCCAGTACTTC.

On this clone itself: One end of the junction varies from germline; a read error may be responsible. This rearrangement joins TRBV7-7 to TRBJ2-2, with 8 bases fitting TRBD1. There are 16 residues in the CDR3. From germline, CDR1 is SSHAT and CDR2 FNYEAQ (reference sequence). For the CDR3, the DNA is TGTGCTAGCAGCTTAGACGGACAGGGGAACACCGGGGAGCTGTTTTTT. Amino acid sequence: CASSLDGQGNTGELFF.

The V gene is TRBV6-1, the J gene TRBJ2-3; TRBD2 agrees at 8 bases. The germline gives CDR1 MNHNS, CDR2 SASEGT. The CDR3 extends over 16 amino acids. V dropped 4 bases and J dropped 0; count of bases not matched to a gene: 6. The CDR3 DNA reads as TGTGCCAGCAGTGCCCGGGAGGGCCACAGCACAGATACGCAGTATTTT. Its protein is CASSAREGHSTDTQYF.

This clone was observed a few times. The chain is built from TRBV7-9 and TRBJ1-1; 8 bases line up with TRBD1. V was clipped by 5 bases and J by 4 bases; unmatched bases: 12. Germline V CDR1 and CDR2: SEHNR, FQNEAQ (reference sequence). The length of the CDR3 is 16 residues. As DNA, the CDR3 is TGTGCCAGCAGCGCCAGTCCCGGACAGGGATTCACTGAAGCTTTCTTT. It codes for CASSASPGQGFTEAFF. The whole variable domain, remainder taken from reference TRBV7-9 and TRBJ1-1, is DTGVSQNPRHKITKRGQNVTFRCDPISEHNRLYWYRQTLGQGPEFLTYFQNEAQLEKSRLLSDRFSAERPKGSFSTLEIQRTEQGDSAMYLCASSASPGQGFTEAFFGQGTRLTVV.

The V and J genes are TRBV4-3 and TRBJ2-3; 9 bases align to TRBD2. Germline values: CDR1 LGHNA, CDR2 YSLEER. This CDR3 has 18 amino acids. The V segment lost 0 bases and the J segment 5 bases; nucleotides outside the gene matches: 12. CDR3 protein: CASSQEERAGGLEDTQYF. For the CDR3, the DNA is TGCGCCAGCAGCCAAGAGGAAAGGGCGGGGGGGCTTGAAGATACGCAGTATTTT.

The chain couples TRBV11-2 to TRBJ2-3; 14 bases match TRBD2. This CDR3 is 19 amino acids long. CDR1 SGHAT and CDR2 FQNNGV come from the germline V gene. V dropped 5 bases and J dropped 2; count of bases not matched to a gene: 12. Here the CDR3 reads CASSPIRTSGGMVTDTQYF. Here the CDR3 DNA reads TGTGCCAGCAGCCCAATAAGGACTAGCGGGGGGATGGTCACAGATACGCAGTATTTT.

The chain employs TRBV10-2 and TRBJ2-2; 7 bases match TRBD1. CDR1 and CDR2 (germline): WSHSY, SAAADI. CDR3 length equals 15 residues. Unmatched junction bases numbered 8, after V lost 5 bases and J lost 5 bases. In nucleotides, the CDR3 is TGCGCCAGCAGTACAACAGGGGATAGGACCGGGGAGCTGTTTTTT. Amino acid sequence: CASSTTGDRTGELFF.

V is TRBV2 and J is TRBJ1-3, with D hard to call. Trimming removed 11 bases at V and 0 bases at J, with 14 bases between. Germline loops: CDR1 SNHLY, CDR2 FYNNEI. This CDR3 has 14 residues. The CDR3 reads CAGRDGRSGNTIYF. CDR3 coding DNA: TGTGCCGGTCGGGATGGACGCTCTGGAAACACCATATATTTT.

The V and J genes are TRBV19 and TRBJ1-1; D call uncertain. The V and J ends lost 3 bases and 1 base respectively, with 9 bases between them. Germline CDR1 is LNHDA and CDR2 is SQIVND (reference sequence). The CDR3 length is 14 residues. The CDR3 here is CASSMGPRNTEAFF. The CDR3 nucleotides read TGTGCCAGTAGTATGGGCCCAAGGAACACTGAAGCTTTCTTT.

The chain joins TRBV18 to TRBJ1-4; D may be TRBD1 (5 bases). CDR1 and CDR2 (germline): KGHSH, LQKENI. Trimming cost V 6 bases and J 7 bases, with 12 bases left between them. This CDR3 has 13 amino acids. The CDR3 is CASSPQGGEKLFF. The CDR3 DNA follows: TGTGCCAGCTCCCCGCAGGGAGGTGAAAAACTGTTTTTT.

The chain uses TRBV4-3 and TRBJ1-2, with a weak D call TRBD1 (6 bases). The V end lost 3 bases, the J end lost 6 bases, and 11 bases lay between the germline ends. Germline assignment: CDR1 LGHNA and CDR2 YSLEER. The CDR3 consists of 13 residues. The chain's CDR3 is CASSQGGGHGYTF. DNA of the CDR3: TGCGCCAGCAGCCAGGGAGGGGGTCATGGCTACACCTTC.

This clone appeared many times. The J gene is TRBJ1-6, the V gene TRBV4-3, with 8 bases matching TRBD1. CDR1 and CDR2 from the germline V gene are LGHNA and YSLEER. The CDR3 runs to 16 residues. The J segment lost 9 bases and the V segment lost 4 bases, leaving 11 bases of the junction unmatched. This CDR3 reads CASSRTSDRVGSPLHF. The CDR3 nucleotides read TGCGCCAGCAGCCGGACCTCGGACAGGGTTGGTTCACCCCTCCACTTT.

This clone is a singleton in its sample. The rearrangement uses TRBV30 and TRBJ2-1; D is unresolved. V shed 0 bases and J shed 3 bases, with 9 bases lying between them. The CDR3 has 14 residues. Germline CDR1 reads GTSNPN; CDR2 reads SVGIG (reference sequence). CDR3 DNA sequence: TGTGCCTGGAGTGTTGGGCAGGTCTACAATGAGCAGTTCTTC. It specifies CAWSVGQVYNEQFF.

The DNA of the CDR3 is TGTGCCAGCACAACAGGTACTCTGGCAACTAATGAAAAACTGTTTTTT. Protein sequence: CASTTGTLATNEKLFF. This chain connects TRBV19 to TRBJ1-4, with TRBD1 as a possible D gene (5 bases). The CDR3 is 16 amino acids. Trimming stripped 9 bases from V and 0 bases from J, with 17 bases between. Germline loops: CDR1 LNHDA, CDR2 SQIVND (reference sequence).

CDR3 coding DNA: TGTGCCAGCAGACCGCTAGCGGCCCTATACAATGAGCAGTTCTTC. Translating gives CASRPLAALYNEQFF. The rearrangement uses TRBV4-2 and TRBJ2-1, with 7 bases aligning to TRBD2. Trimming at V came to 6 bases and at J to 4 bases, leaving 9 bases not matched to a gene. This CDR3 spans 15 amino acids. Germline CDR1 LGHNA, CDR2 YNFKEQ.

The sample holds a few counts of this clone. The V call is TRBV27, the J call TRBJ2-3; D perhaps matches TRBD2 (5 bases). The CDR3 runs 15 residues. Germline V gene data show CDR1 as MNHEY and CDR2 as SMNVEV (reference sequence). V was shortened by 1 base and J by 1 base, with 9 bases between the two germline ends. This chain's CDR3 is CASSLFGKRTDTQYF. CDR3 nucleotides: TGTGCCAGCAGTTTATTCGGGAAGCGCACAGATACGCAGTATTTT.

This clone was observed once. The CDR3 here is CASSYLDLNTGELFF. In DNA, the CDR3 is TGTGCCAGCAGCTATCTTGACTTGAACACCGGGGAGCTGTTTTTT. The chain uses TRBV9 and TRBJ2-2, with D unresolved. The CDR3 loop spans 15 amino acids. Trimming removed 4 bases at V and 1 base at J, with 11 bases between. Germline V lookup: CDR1 SGDLS, CDR2 YYNGEE.

The chain combines TRBV30 with TRBJ2-3; tentatively, D is TRBD2 (6 bases). This CDR3 region has 14 residues. With 5 bases removed from V and 1 base from J, the gap between germline ends came to 13 bases. Germline V gene lookup returns CDR1 GTSNPN and CDR2 SVGIG (reference sequence). CDR3 region: CAWLGGTGTDTQYF. The CDR3 DNA sequence: TGTGCCTGGCTTGGGGGGACGGGCACAGATACGCAGTATTTT.

V usage is TRBV4-1 and J usage is TRBJ1-2, with 9 nucleotides matching TRBD1. The CDR3 covers 14 residues. The junction had 3 bases not matched to a gene; V was cut back by 3 bases and J by 4 bases. Germline CDR1 is MGHRA and CDR2 is YSYEKL. The CDR3 bases are TGCGCCAGCAGCCAGGGGACAGGGACCTATGGCTACACCTTC. Protein: CASSQGTGTYGYTF.

This clone was observed once. The CDR3 nucleotides read TGTGCCAGCAGTGTTAGCGGGAGGTTGTTTGTTGAGCAGTTCTTC. Translation: CASSVSGRLFVEQFF. This sequence joins TRBV27 and TRBJ2-1; 10 positions match TRBD2. The CDR3 runs to 15 residues. V shed 5 bases and J 9 bases; nucleotides not matched to a gene: 10. From germline, CDR1 is MNHEY and CDR2 SMNVEV (reference sequence).